This T cell receptor (beta chain) stems from a study of CXCR3-negative and CXCR3-positive naive CD8 T cells. CDR1 and CDR2 from the germline V gene are LGHDT and YNNKEL (reference sequence). CDR3 length equals 15 residues. Through 5' RACE with UMI labels, the TRB cDNA libraries were prepared. TCRdb reworked the 5' RACE reads into one entry per CDR3 protein, no DNA. This sample lists around 40,000 distinct CDR3 sequences; its ten largest clones have under 2%. The chain employs TRBV3-1 and TRBJ2-2. Sequences were obtained from naive CXCR3- CD8+ T cells from blood. Subset specified: CD45RO-CCR7+CD27+CD95- naive CD8+ T cells lacking CXCR3 (TNR3-). The origin of this receptor is a human donor in good health. Some clones in this sample may be carry-over from other donors' samples. This CDR3 reads CASSQDPLNTGELFF.